This TCR beta chain was retrieved from a study of metastatic and nonmetastatic thyroid tumors. Study-wide context: Repertoire comparisons spanned blood and tumor or nodule tissue from malignant and benign thyroid patients.

Study-level results: Patients with malignant thyroid tumors reportedly had significantly higher TCR beta diversity than those with benign nodules, in blood and tumor.

Treatment of any kind had been given to no patient before thyroid surgery. A word on this clone: Its antigen is currently unknown.

Study processing details: It was from CDR3 differences across clinicopathological groups that a distant-metastasis classifier for papillary thyroid cancer was built. TCRdb recomputed clones from the PCR reads via MiXCR. TCRdb's processing, not the authors', yielded these V and J calls. The sample contains fewer than 25,000 clones, roughly 23% of which appear only once. The receptor's source is a male donor with papillary thyroid cancer or a benign thyroid nodule (not recorded which). Some clones in this sample may be carry-over from other donors' samples. Sequencing was performed on blood.

The chain's CDR3 is CASSRGRNEQFF. For the CDR3, the DNA is TGTGCCAGCAGCAGGGGGCGTAATGAGCAGTTCTTC. The gene calls are TRBV6-1 and TRBJ2-1, with 8 bases lining up with TRBD1. The CDR3 length is 12 residues. V shed 6 bases and J 7 bases; nucleotides not matched to a gene: 2. Germline V gene lookup returns CDR1 MNHNS and CDR2 SASEGT.